This T cell receptor (beta chain) was sequenced during a study of shared T cell receptors in the human thymus. Sequencing was performed with immunoSEQ multiplex PCR; in TCRdb, only in-frame clones are kept and a portion is missing. The data show about 380,000 clones, just under 95% seen once. Germline CDR1 is GTSNPN and CDR2 is SVGIG (reference sequence). V lost 0 bases and J 4 bases, leaving 16 bases between the germline ends. There are 16 residues in the CDR3. Sequenced sample: thymocytes. The chain links TRBV30 to TRBJ1-5, with a weak D call TRBD1 (5 bases). This sequence originates from a human donor. The CDR3 bases are TGTGCCTGGAGTGTACGGTCACAGGAGGGGAATCAGCCCCAGCATTTT. Its protein is CAWSVRSQEGNQPQHF.